This is a list of T cell receptor beta chains from one sample in a study of human T cells and chemical hapten exposure. Each CDR3 protein gets one entry after TCRdb re-called the RACE reads with MiXCR. The sample has 45,000 or so distinct CDR3 sequences; 4.4% are singletons. The sequencing input was whole blood. Source of these receptors: a human donor in good health. Some clones in this sample may be carry-over from other donors' samples. Each CDR3 is given without its conserved first and last residue. Fields, in order: D gene, J gene, V gene, CDR3 protein. The D gene is left open where the match is weak.

d_call: TRBD1
j_call: TRBJ2-7
v_call: TRBV5-1
cdr3_aa: ASSPVGTGGAEQY

d_call: TRBD1
j_call: TRBJ1-5
v_call: TRBV20-1
cdr3_aa: SARDGTGGSLLSNQPQH

d_call: .
j_call: TRBJ2-7
v_call: TRBV9
cdr3_aa: ASSVEGYEQY

d_call: .
j_call: TRBJ1-2
v_call: TRBV30
cdr3_aa: AWSVQQLYGYT

d_call: .
j_call: TRBJ2-3
v_call: TRBV30
cdr3_aa: AWSHGPSTDTQY

d_call: .
j_call: TRBJ1-3
v_call: TRBV7-8
cdr3_aa: ASSLAWGRSGNTIY

d_call: TRBD2
j_call: TRBJ2-1
v_call: TRBV9
cdr3_aa: ASSRTGGENEQF

d_call: .
j_call: TRBJ2-2
v_call: TRBV7-7
cdr3_aa: ASSLTSLKLMAGELF

d_call: .
j_call: TRBJ2-2
v_call: TRBV5-1
cdr3_aa: ASNAGPTGELF

d_call: .
j_call: TRBJ2-3
v_call: TRBV27
cdr3_aa: ASSLTSRNTDTQY

d_call: .
j_call: TRBJ2-2
v_call: TRBV19
cdr3_aa: ASSIAGVGTGELF

d_call: .
j_call: TRBJ2-3
v_call: TRBV6-2/TRBV6-3
cdr3_aa: ASSYISSTDTQY

d_call: .
j_call: TRBJ2-7
v_call: TRBV19
cdr3_aa: ASRGGRDRTYEQY

d_call: .
j_call: TRBJ1-6
v_call: TRBV6-1
cdr3_aa: ASLGSYNSPLH

d_call: .
j_call: TRBJ1-1
v_call: TRBV7-9
cdr3_aa: ASSFSSENTEAF

d_call: .
j_call: TRBJ1-1
v_call: TRBV7-8
cdr3_aa: ASSSLGGDTEAF

d_call: TRBD1
j_call: TRBJ1-6
v_call: TRBV30
cdr3_aa: AWTGTDNSPLH

d_call: .
j_call: TRBJ1-4
v_call: TRBV21-1
cdr3_aa: ASSSRQGHNEKLF

d_call: TRBD2
j_call: TRBJ2-2
v_call: TRBV7-3
cdr3_aa: ASSLQGSGGGELF

d_call: .
j_call: TRBJ2-6
v_call: TRBV28
cdr3_aa: ASGGTGANVLT

d_call: TRBD1
j_call: TRBJ1-2
v_call: TRBV28
cdr3_aa: ASSSTGNNYGYT

d_call: .
j_call: TRBJ2-7
v_call: TRBV24-1
cdr3_aa: ATSDFKAGDEQY

d_call: TRBD2
j_call: TRBJ2-3
v_call: TRBV7-3
cdr3_aa: ASSPSRRENTDTQY

d_call: .
j_call: TRBJ2-5
v_call: TRBV13
cdr3_aa: ASSLFQRFQETQY

d_call: .
j_call: TRBJ2-6
v_call: TRBV9
cdr3_aa: ASSIVSGANVLT

d_call: .
j_call: TRBJ1-1
v_call: TRBV4-1
cdr3_aa: ASSQLLMNTEAF

d_call: .
j_call: TRBJ2-7
v_call: TRBV15
cdr3_aa: ATSRDEGDEQY

d_call: TRBD1
j_call: TRBJ1-5
v_call: TRBV20-1
cdr3_aa: SAGGTGGEGAQH

d_call: TRBD1
j_call: TRBJ1-1
v_call: TRBV28
cdr3_aa: ASRPKTGGNTEAF

d_call: .
j_call: TRBJ1-5
v_call: TRBV28
cdr3_aa: ASSLPYSNQPQH

d_call: .
j_call: TRBJ2-1
v_call: TRBV3-1
cdr3_aa: ASSQDRDDYNEQF

d_call: .
j_call: TRBJ1-1
v_call: TRBV28
cdr3_aa: ASSRLGGTEAF

d_call: TRBD1
j_call: TRBJ2-1
v_call: TRBV11-2
cdr3_aa: ASSSARRGHEQF

d_call: TRBD2
j_call: TRBJ2-3
v_call: TRBV3-1
cdr3_aa: ASSSRAGDKDTQY

d_call: .
j_call: TRBJ2-7
v_call: TRBV7-9
cdr3_aa: ASSLIADEQY

d_call: .
j_call: TRBJ1-4
v_call: TRBV6-5
cdr3_aa: ASRGGPATNEKLF

d_call: TRBD1
j_call: TRBJ1-2
v_call: TRBV29-1
cdr3_aa: SAPDRGTPNYGYT

d_call: .
j_call: TRBJ1-5
v_call: TRBV25-1
cdr3_aa: ASSGFGGGGNQPQH

d_call: .
j_call: TRBJ2-1
v_call: TRBV6-5
cdr3_aa: ASRERSSYNEQF

d_call: .
j_call: TRBJ1-4
v_call: TRBV2
cdr3_aa: ASSRDSGATNEKLF

d_call: TRBD1
j_call: TRBJ1-1
v_call: TRBV18
cdr3_aa: ASSLGQGATEAF

d_call: .
j_call: TRBJ1-5
v_call: TRBV6-1
cdr3_aa: ASRRTGTLWDQPQH

d_call: .
j_call: TRBJ1-1
v_call: TRBV5-1
cdr3_aa: ASSSNTGGATEAF